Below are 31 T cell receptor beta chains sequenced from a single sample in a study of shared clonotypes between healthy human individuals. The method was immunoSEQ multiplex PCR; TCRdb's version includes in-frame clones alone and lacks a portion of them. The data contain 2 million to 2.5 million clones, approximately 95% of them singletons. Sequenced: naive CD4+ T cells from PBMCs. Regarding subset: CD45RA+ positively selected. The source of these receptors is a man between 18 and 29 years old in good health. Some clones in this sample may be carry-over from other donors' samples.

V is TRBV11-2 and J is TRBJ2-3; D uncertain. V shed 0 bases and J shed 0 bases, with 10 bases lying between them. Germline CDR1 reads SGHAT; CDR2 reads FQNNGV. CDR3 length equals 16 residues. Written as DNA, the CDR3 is TGTGCCAGCAGCTTAGACGGATACTCTAGCACAGATACGCAGTATTTT. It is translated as CASSLDGYSSTDTQYF.

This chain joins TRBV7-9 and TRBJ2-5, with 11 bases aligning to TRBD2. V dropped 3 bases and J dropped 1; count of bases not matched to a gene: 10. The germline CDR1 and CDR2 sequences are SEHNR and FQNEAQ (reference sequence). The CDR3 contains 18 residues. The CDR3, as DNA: TGTGCCAGCAGCTTCCCTCCGCTAGCGGGAGGCCTCCAAGAGACCCAGTACTTC. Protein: CASSFPPLAGGLQETQYF.

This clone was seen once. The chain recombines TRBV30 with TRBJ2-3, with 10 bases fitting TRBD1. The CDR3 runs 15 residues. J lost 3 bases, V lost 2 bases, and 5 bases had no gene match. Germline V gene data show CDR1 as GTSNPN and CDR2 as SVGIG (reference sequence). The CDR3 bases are TGTGCCTGGAGTAGGGACAGGGGAAGAACAGATACGCAGTATTTT. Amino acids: CAWSRDRGRTDTQYF.

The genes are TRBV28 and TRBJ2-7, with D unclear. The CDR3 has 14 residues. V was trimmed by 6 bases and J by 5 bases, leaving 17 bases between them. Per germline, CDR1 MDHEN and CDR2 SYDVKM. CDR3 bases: TGTGCCAGCAGCCTCAGGTCCGTCACTAACGAGCAGTACTTC. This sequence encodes CASSLRSVTNEQYF.

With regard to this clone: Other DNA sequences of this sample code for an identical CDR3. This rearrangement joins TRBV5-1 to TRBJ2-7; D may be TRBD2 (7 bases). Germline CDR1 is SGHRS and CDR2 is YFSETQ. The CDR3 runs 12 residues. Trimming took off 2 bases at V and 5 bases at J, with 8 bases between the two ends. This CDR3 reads CASSLGGDEQYF. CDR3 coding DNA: TGCGCCAGCAGCTTAGGGGGGGACGAGCAGTACTTC.

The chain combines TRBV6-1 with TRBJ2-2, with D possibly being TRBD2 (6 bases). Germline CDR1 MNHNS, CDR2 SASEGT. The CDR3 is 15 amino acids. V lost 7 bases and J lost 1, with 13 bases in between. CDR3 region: CASTPRDLNTGELFF. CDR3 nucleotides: TGTGCCAGCACCCCCCGGGACTTGAACACCGGGGAGCTGTTTTTT.

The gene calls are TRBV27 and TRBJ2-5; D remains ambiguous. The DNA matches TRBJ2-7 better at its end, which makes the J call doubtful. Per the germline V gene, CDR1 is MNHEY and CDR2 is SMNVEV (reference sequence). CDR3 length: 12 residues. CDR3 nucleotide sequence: TGTGCCAGCAGGCAAACCAATTACGAGCAGTACTTC. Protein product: CASRQTNYEQYF.

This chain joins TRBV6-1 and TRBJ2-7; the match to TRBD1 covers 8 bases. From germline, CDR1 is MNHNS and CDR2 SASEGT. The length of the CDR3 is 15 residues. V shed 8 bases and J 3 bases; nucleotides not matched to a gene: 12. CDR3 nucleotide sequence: TGTGCCAGCGCCCCCGGAGGGACAGGTCTCTACGAGCAGTACTTC. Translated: CASAPGGTGLYEQYF.

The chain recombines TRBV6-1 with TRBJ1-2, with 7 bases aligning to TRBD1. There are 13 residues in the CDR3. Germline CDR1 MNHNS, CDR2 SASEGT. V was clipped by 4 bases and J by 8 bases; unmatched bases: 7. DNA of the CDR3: TGTGCCAGCAGTGTTGACAGGGAGAGGGGCTACACCTTC. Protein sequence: CASSVDRERGYTF.

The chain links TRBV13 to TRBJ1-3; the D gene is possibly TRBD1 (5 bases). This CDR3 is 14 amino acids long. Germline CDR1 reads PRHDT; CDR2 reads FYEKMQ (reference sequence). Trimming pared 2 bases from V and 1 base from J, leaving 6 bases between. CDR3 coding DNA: TGTGCCAGCAGCTTACGACAGTCTGGAAACACCATATATTTT. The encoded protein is CASSLRQSGNTIYF.

The CDR3 loop reads CASGGGNRGLGEQYF. CDR3 nucleotides: TGTGCCAGCGGAGGAGGTAACAGGGGCCTGGGGGAGCAGTACTTC. This rearrangement joins TRBV11-2 to TRBJ2-7, with TRBD1 matching 7 bases. The CDR3 is 15 amino acids. J lost 7 bases, V lost 8 bases, and 17 bases had no gene match. Germline V gene sequence: CDR1 SGHAT, CDR2 FQNNGV.

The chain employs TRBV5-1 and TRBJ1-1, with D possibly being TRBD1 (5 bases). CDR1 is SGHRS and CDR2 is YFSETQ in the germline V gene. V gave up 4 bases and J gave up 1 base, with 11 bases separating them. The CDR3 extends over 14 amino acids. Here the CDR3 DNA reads TGCGCCAGCAGCCTTAAGACAGCGAACACTGAAGCTTTCTTT. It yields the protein CASSLKTANTEAFF.

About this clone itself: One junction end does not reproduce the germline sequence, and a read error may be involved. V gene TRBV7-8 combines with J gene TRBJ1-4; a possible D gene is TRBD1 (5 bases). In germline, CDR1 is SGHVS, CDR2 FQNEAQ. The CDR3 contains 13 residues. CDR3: CASSPIRAAIFRF. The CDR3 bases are TGTGCCAGCAGCCCGATCAGGGCGGCAATATTCCGGTTT.

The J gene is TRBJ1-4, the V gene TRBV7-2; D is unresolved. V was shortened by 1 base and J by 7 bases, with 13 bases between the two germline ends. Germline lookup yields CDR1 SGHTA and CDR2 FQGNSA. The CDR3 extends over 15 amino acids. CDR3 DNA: TGTGCCAGCAGCTTAGTTGGCAGTCTGGGTGAAAAACTGTTTTTT. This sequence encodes CASSLVGSLGEKLFF.

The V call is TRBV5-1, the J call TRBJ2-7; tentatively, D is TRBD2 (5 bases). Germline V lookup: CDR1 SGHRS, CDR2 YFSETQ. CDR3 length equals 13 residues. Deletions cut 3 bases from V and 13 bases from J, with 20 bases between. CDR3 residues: CASSSEPGLPSYF. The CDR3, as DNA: TGCGCCAGCAGCTCCGAGCCCGGACTCCCGTCTTACTTC. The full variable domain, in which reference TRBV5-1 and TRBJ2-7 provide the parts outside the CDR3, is KAGVTQTPRYLIKTRGQQVTLSCSPISGHRSVSWYQQTPGQGLQFLFEYFSETQRNKGNFPGRFSGRQFSNSRSEMNVSTLELGDSALYLCASSSEPGLPSYFGPGTRLTVT.

The CDR3 spells CSASTGHGYTF. CDR3 in DNA: TGCAGTGCTAGTACAGGCCATGGCTACACCTTC. The genes are TRBV20-1 and TRBJ1-2; D might be TRBD1 (5 bases). Germline V gene data show CDR1 as DFQATT and CDR2 as SNEGSKA (reference sequence). The CDR3 extends over 11 amino acids. With 3 bases removed from V and 6 bases from J, the gap between germline ends came to 8 bases.

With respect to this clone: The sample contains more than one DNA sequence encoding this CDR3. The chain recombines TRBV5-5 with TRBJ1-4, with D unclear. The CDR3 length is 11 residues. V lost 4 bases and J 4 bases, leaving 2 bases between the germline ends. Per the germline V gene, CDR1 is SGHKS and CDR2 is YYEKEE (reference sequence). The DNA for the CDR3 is TGTGCCAGCAGCCTTAATGAAAAACTGTTTTTT. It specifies CASSLNEKLFF.

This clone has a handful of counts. The CDR3 region has the DNA TGTGCCAGCAGTAGGGACGCACCCTACGAGCAGTACTTC. This translates into CASSRDAPYEQYF. The V and J genes are TRBV6-5 and TRBJ2-7; D is tentatively TRBD1 or TRBD2 (5 bases each). Germline CDR1 and CDR2: MNHEY and SVGAGI. V dropped 5 bases and J dropped 2 bases, with 10 bases sitting between them. CDR3 length: 13 amino acids.

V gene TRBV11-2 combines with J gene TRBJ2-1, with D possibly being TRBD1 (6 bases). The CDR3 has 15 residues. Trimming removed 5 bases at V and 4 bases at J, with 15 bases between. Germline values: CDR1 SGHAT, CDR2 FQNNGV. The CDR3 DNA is TGTGCCAGCAGCCTGCTAGGGGGAGCGTACAATGAGCAGTTCTTC. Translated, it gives CASSLLGGAYNEQFF.

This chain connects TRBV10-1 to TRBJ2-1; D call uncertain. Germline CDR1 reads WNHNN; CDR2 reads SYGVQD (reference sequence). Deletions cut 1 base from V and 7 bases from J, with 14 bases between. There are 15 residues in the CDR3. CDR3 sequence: CASSELKGVGNEQFF. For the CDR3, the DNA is TGCGCCAGCAGTGAGTTAAAAGGAGTGGGGAATGAGCAGTTCTTC.

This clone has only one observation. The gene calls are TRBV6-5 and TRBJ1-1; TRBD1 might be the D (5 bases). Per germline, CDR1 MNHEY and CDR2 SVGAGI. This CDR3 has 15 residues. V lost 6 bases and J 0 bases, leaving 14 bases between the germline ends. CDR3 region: CASRRGGALNTEAFF. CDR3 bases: TGTGCCAGCAGAAGGGGTGGGGCGTTGAACACTGAAGCTTTCTTT.

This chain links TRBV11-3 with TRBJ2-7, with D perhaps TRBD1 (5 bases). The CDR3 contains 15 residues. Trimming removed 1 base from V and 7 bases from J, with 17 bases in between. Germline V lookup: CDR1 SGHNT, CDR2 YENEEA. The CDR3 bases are TGTGCCAGCAGCTTAGGGTCGTTGACAGAAGGGGAGCAGTACTTC. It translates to CASSLGSLTEGEQYF.

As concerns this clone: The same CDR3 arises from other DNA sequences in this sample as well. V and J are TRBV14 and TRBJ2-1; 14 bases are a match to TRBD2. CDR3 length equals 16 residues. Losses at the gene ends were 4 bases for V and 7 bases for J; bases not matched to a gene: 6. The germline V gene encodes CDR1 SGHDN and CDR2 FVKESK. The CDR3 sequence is CASSPAGTSGRNEQFF. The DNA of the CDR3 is TGTGCCAGCAGCCCTGCCGGGACTAGCGGGAGAAATGAGCAGTTCTTC.

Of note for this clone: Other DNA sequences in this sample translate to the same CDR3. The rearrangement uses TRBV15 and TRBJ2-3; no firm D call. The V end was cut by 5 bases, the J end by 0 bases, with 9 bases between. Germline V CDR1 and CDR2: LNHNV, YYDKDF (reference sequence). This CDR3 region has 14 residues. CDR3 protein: CATSGGVSTDTQYF. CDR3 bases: TGTGCCACCAGCGGTGGGGTTAGCACAGATACGCAGTATTTT.

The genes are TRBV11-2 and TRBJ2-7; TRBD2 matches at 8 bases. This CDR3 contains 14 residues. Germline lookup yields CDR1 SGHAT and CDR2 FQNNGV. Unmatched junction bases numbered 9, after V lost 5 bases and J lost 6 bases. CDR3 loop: CASSPGLASSEQYF. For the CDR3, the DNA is TGTGCCAGCAGCCCCGGACTAGCTAGCTCCGAGCAGTACTTC. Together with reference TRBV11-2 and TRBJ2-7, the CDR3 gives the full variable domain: EAGVAQSPRYKIIEKRQSVAFWCNPISGHATLYWYQQILGQGPKLLIQFQNNGVVDDSQLPKDRFSAERLKGVDSTLKIQPAKLEDSAVYLCASSPGLASSEQYFGPGTRLTVT.

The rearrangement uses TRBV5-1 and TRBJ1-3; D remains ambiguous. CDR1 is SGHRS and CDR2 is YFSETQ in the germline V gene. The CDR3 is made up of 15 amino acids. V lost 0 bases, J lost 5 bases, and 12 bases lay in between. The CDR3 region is CASSLVGNLRNTIYF. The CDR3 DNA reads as TGCGCCAGCAGCTTGGTGGGCAACCTTCGAAACACCATATATTTT. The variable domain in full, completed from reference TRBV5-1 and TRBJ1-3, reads KAGVTQTPRYLIKTRGQQVTLSCSPISGHRSVSWYQQTPGQGLQFLFEYFSETQRNKGNFPGRFSGRQFSNSRSEMNVSTLELGDSALYLCASSLVGNLRNTIYFGEGSWLTVV.

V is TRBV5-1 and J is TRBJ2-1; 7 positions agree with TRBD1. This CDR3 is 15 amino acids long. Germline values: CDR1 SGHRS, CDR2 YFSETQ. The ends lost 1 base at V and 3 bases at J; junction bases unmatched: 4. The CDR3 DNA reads TGCGCCAGCAGCTTGCAGACAGGGCTCTACAATGAGCAGTTCTTC. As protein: CASSLQTGLYNEQFF.

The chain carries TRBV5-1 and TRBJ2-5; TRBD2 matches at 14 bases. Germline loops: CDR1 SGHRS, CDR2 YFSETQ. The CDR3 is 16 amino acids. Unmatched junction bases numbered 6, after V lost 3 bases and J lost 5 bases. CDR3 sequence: CASSWGLAGAWETQYF. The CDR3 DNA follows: TGCGCCAGCAGCTGGGGACTAGCGGGAGCATGGGAGACCCAGTACTTC.

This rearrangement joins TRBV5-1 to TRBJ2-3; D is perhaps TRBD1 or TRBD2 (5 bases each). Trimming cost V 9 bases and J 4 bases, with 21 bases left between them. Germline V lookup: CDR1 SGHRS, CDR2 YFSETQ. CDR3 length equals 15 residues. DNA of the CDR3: TGCGCCACCTCCCCGGGGCCGAGGGGAGCAGATACGCAGTATTTT. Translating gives CATSPGPRGADTQYF.

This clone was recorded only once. CDR3 DNA sequence: TGTGCCAGCAGCACGAGCTCATCGTCCTACAATGAGCAGTTCTTC. Translated: CASSTSSSSYNEQFF. The chain couples TRBV7-2 to TRBJ2-1; D remains ambiguous. The V gene's germline CDR1 is SGHTA and CDR2 FQGNSA. Trimming took off 5 bases at V and 1 base at J, with 12 bases between the two ends. The CDR3 covers 15 residues.

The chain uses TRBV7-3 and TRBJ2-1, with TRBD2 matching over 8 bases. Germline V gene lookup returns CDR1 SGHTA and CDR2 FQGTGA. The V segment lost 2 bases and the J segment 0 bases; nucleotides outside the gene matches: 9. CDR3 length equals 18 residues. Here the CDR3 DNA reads TGTGCCAGCAGCTTATCCCCCGGACTAGCAGACTCCTACAATGAGCAGTTCTTC. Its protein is CASSLSPGLADSYNEQFF.